Shown below are 6 T cell receptor beta chains from a single sample sequenced in a study of identifying expanded T cells in peripheral blood (dated by TCRdb to between 2018 and 2020). Libraries came from the immunoSEQ multiplex PCR assay. TCRdb took this table from immuneACCESS and kept in-frame rearrangements with V and J called. Such tables lack part of the clones; where checked against another copy, unresolved V genes explain under half of the gap, and the rest is unexplained. This sample is represented by around 94,000 clones; about nine tenths of them were singletons. Clones ranked in the top ten supply around 14% of the sample. Sequencing was carried out using blood. These receptors all come from a person aged 18-70 years in good health.

The chain couples TRBV7-9 to TRBJ2-5; the D gene could be TRBD1 or TRBD2 (7 bases each). The CDR3 has 15 residues. Germline CDR1 and CDR2: SEHNR and FQNEAQ (reference sequence). Trimming took off 2 bases at V and 4 bases at J, with 14 bases between the two ends. CDR3 sequence (DNA): TGTGCCAGCAGCTTAAGGCAGGGGGGGCGAGAGACCCAGTACTTC. Translation gives CASSLRQGGRETQYF. Drawing the rest from reference TRBV7-9 and TRBJ2-5, the complete variable domain is DTGVSQNPRHKITKRGQNVTFRCDPISEHNRLYWYRQTLGQGPEFLTYFQNEAQLEKSRLLSDRFSAERPKGSFSTLEIQRTEQGDSAMYLCASSLRQGGRETQYFGPGTRLLVL.

The rearrangement joins TRBV9 to TRBJ2-1; 12 nucleotides line up with TRBD2. J was trimmed by 1 base and V by 2 bases; bases with no gene match: 1. CDR1 and CDR2 (germline): SGDLS, YYNGEE. This CDR3 comprises 16 residues. Here the CDR3 reads CASSVTSGRSYNEQFF. In DNA form, the CDR3 reads TGTGCCAGCAGCGTCACTAGCGGGAGGTCCTACAATGAGCAGTTCTTC.

The gene calls are TRBV7-2 and TRBJ2-4; D is perhaps TRBD2 (5 bases). V shed 1 base and J shed 0 bases, with 13 bases lying between them. The CDR3 is made up of 17 amino acids. Germline V gene lookup returns CDR1 SGHTA and CDR2 FQGNSA. The CDR3 sequence: CASSLEAGNLAKNIQYF. CDR3 in DNA: TGTGCCAGCAGCTTAGAGGCCGGGAACCTAGCCAAAAACATTCAGTACTTC.

The J gene is TRBJ1-3, the V gene TRBV19; D not resolved. CDR3 length: 13 amino acids. CDR1 is LNHDA and CDR2 is SQIVND in the germline V gene (reference sequence). V was pared by 3 bases and J by 3 bases, with 6 bases between. The CDR3 region has the DNA TGTGCCAGTAGTATGGTGGGTGGAAACACCATATATTTT. Translating gives CASSMVGGNTIYF.

V gene TRBV2 combines with J gene TRBJ2-2, with 10 bases that match TRBD2. The germline CDR1 and CDR2 sequences are SNHLY and FYNNEI. CDR3 length: 17 residues. Trimming removed 6 bases from V and 3 bases from J; junction bases left unmatched: 10. The CDR3 here is CASRSPSGRVDTGELFF. The CDR3 DNA reads as TGTGCCAGCAGGAGTCCTAGCGGGAGAGTCGACACCGGGGAGCTGTTTTTT.

J is TRBJ2-1 and V is TRBV19, with D possibly being TRBD2 (5 bases). Germline V lookup: CDR1 LNHDA, CDR2 SQIVND (reference sequence). The V end lost 6 bases, the J end lost 2 bases, and 11 bases lay between the germline ends. The CDR3 spans 14 residues. CDR3 protein: CASSGIVTYNEQFF. In DNA, the CDR3 is TGTGCCAGTAGCGGGATAGTCACCTACAATGAGCAGTTCTTC.